This note documents a single T cell receptor (beta chain) sequence. These data are taken from a study of cytomegalovirus exposure and HLA in healthy donors. This PCR relied on a set of 60 Vbeta primers and 13 Jbeta primers. Libraries were prepared by immunoSEQ multiplex PCR; TCRdb keeps only in-frame clonotypes and omits some of them. The sample consists of approximately 120,000 clones, under 90% of them appearing once. Germline trimming cut 0 bases from V and 1 base from J; bases unmatched to any gene: 1. Germline CDR1 is SGHRS and CDR2 is YFSETQ. There are 15 residues in the CDR3. The TCR comes from a woman younger than 45 in good health and CMV-seronegative. Sequencing was carried out using PBMCs. The chain is built from TRBV5-1 and TRBJ2-3, with TRBD2 matching 8 bases. As DNA, the CDR3 is TGCGCCAGCAGCTTGGAACTAGCGGGCACAGATACGCAGTATTTT. It specifies CASSLELAGTDTQYF.